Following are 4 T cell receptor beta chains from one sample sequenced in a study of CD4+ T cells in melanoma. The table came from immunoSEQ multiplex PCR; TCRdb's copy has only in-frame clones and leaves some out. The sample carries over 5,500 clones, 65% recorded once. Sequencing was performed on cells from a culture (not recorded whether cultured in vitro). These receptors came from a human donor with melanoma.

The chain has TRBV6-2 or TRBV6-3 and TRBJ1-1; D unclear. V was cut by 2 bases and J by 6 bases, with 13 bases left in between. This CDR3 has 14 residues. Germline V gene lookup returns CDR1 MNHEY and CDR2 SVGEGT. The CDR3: CASSYRPPSAEAFF. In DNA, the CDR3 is TGTGCCAGCAGTTACCGGCCGCCGTCGGCTGAAGCTTTCTTT.

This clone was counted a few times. CDR3 sequence (DNA): TGTGCCAGCAGTCCTCCCCGGGGAAAACTGTTTTTT. It specifies CASSPPRGKLFF. J is TRBJ1-4 and V is TRBV28; D uncertain. V was pared by 5 bases and J by 10 bases, with 11 bases between. From germline, CDR1 is MDHEN and CDR2 SYDVKM. There are 12 residues in the CDR3.

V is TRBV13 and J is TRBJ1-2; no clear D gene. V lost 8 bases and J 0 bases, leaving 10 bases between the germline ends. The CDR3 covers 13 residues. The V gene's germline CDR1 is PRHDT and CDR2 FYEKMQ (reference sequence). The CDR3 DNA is TGTGCCAGCGCTTGGGCAGCTAACTATGGCTACACCTTC. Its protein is CASAWAANYGYTF.

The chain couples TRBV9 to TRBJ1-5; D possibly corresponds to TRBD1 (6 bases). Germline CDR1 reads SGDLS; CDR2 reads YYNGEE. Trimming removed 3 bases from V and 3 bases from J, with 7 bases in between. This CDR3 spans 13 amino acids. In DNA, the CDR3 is TGTGCCAGCAGCGGGGACACCAATCAGCCCCAGCATTTT. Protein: CASSGDTNQPQHF.